Below, 9 T cell receptor beta chains from the same sample are listed, as sequenced in a study of Graves' ophthalmopathy and Graves' hyperthyroidism (dated by TCRdb to 2017 to 2018). TCRdb names Illumina HiSeq 2000 as the instrument used. For repertoire sequencing, TCR beta CDR3 regions were amplified from RNA transcripts. The first round was an RT-PCR using HTBI primers with the Qiagen OneStep RT-PCR kit, and this first round was followed by a second-round multiplex PCR, then size selection and purification. The raw public data were reprocessed by TCRdb itself: fastp quality trimming at Q25, MiXCR clonotype calling, in-frame beta chains only. Each CDR3 protein appears once, grouped with its most common genes and DNA. The sample contains 350,000 to 450,000 distinct CDR3 sequences, around 16% of them found a single time. The top ten clones comprise around 1.6% of the sample. Sequenced material: peripheral blood. These receptors were collected from a woman aged 18-29 years with Graves' ophthalmopathy. Donor details come from another sample of the same person, matched by shared clones.

This clonotype was counted many times. The CDR3 here is CASSYGTSGGSYEQYF. CDR3 coding DNA: TGTGCCAGCAGTTACGGGACTAGCGGGGGGTCCTACGAGCAGTACTTC. The chain recombines TRBV6-2 or TRBV6-3 with TRBJ2-7; 15 bases match TRBD2. Trimming took 2 bases from V and 1 from J; bases not matched to a gene: 0. Germline V CDR1 and CDR2: MNHEY, SVGEGT. The CDR3 runs to 16 residues.

This clonotype was counted ten times or more. The chain employs TRBV6-4 and TRBJ1-1; TRBD1 might be the D (5 bases). V lost 6 bases, J lost 0 bases, and 20 bases lay in between. The CDR3 is made up of 17 amino acids. Germline V gene sequence: CDR1 MRHNA, CDR2 SNTAGT. Here the CDR3 DNA reads TGTGCCAGCAGCCACAACGGACTCCGGGGGATGAACACTGAAGCTTTCTTT. Translating it yields CASSHNGLRGMNTEAFF.

This clonotype was seen at least ten times. The rearrangement joins TRBV7-2 to TRBJ2-6; the D gene is possibly TRBD2 (5 bases). CDR1 SGHTA and CDR2 FQGNSA come from the germline V gene. The CDR3 has 14 amino acids. Trimming took 7 bases from V and 0 from J, leaving 7 bases between them. The DNA for the CDR3 is TGTGCCAGCATCGCGGGCTCTGGGGCCAACGTCCTGACTTTC. Amino acid sequence: CASIAGSGANVLTF.

This clonotype was observed at least ten times. The chain has TRBV6-1 and TRBJ1-6; D possibly corresponds to TRBD1 (6 bases). Germline V gives CDR1 MNHNS, CDR2 SASEGT. The V end lost 3 bases, the J end lost 8 bases, and 20 bases lay between the germline ends. This CDR3 contains 17 residues. This CDR3 reads CASSEARGRAGYSPLHF. DNA for the CDR3: TGTGCCAGCAGTGAGGCCAGGGGCCGCGCCGGATATTCACCCCTCCACTTT.

Many counts were recorded for this clonotype. The chain links TRBV19 to TRBJ2-4; D unresolved. The CDR3 extends over 17 amino acids. Trimming removed 4 bases at V and 1 base at J, with 17 bases between. The germline V gene encodes CDR1 LNHDA and CDR2 SQIVND (reference sequence). The CDR3 coding sequence is TGTGCCAGTAGTACCCCATTTGCACTAATGGCCAAAAACATTCAGTACTTC. Protein: CASSTPFALMAKNIQYF.

There are many counts of this clonotype. The chain links TRBV12-3 or TRBV12-4 to TRBJ2-5; 8 nucleotides align to TRBD1. The ends lost 2 bases at V and 2 bases at J; junction bases unmatched: 13. CDR3 length: 18 residues. The CDR3 spells CASSLSGGGWVAQETQYF. CDR3 coding DNA: TGTGCCAGCAGTTTATCAGGGGGCGGATGGGTCGCGCAAGAGACCCAGTACTTC.

There are a few counts of this clonotype. V usage is TRBV20-1 and J usage is TRBJ2-5; TRBD1 matches at 9 bases. Germline V gene sequence: CDR1 DFQATT, CDR2 SNEGSKA (reference sequence). This CDR3 is built from 12 residues. V was pared by 6 bases and J by 5 bases, with 4 bases of the junction left unmatched. As DNA, the CDR3 is TGCAGTGCAACTGGGACAGGGGAGACCCAGTACTTC. Amino acids: CSATGTGETQYF.

Many counts were recorded for this clonotype. This chain uses TRBV5-1 with TRBJ1-2; 8 bases match TRBD1. V shed 4 bases, J shed 6 bases, and the junction held 5 bases outside the gene matches. This CDR3 region has 13 residues. The germline V gene encodes CDR1 SGHRS and CDR2 YFSETQ. The CDR3 nucleotides read TGCGCCAGCAGCCATTGGACAGGGAATGGCTACACCTTC. It codes for CASSHWTGNGYTF.

In its sample, this clonotype was seen many times. CDR3: CASSLDPLTEAFF. The DNA of the CDR3 is TGTGCCAGCAGCTTAGACCCCCTTACTGAAGCTTTCTTT. The J gene is TRBJ1-1, the V gene TRBV11-3; D is ambiguous. The CDR3 is 13 amino acids. The germline V gene encodes CDR1 SGHNT and CDR2 YENEEA. Trimming cost V 0 bases and J 5 bases, with 7 bases left between them.